This T cell receptor beta chain was sequenced during a study of Ad26.COV2.S vaccination and SARS-CoV-2 variants. On this clone: Its specificity is unknown.

The V gene lost 0 bases and the J gene lost 2 bases, with 13 bases spanning the gap. The germline V gene has CDR1 SGHTA and CDR2 FQGTGA. The CDR3 has 16 residues. Profiling relied on immunoSEQ multiplex PCR, and the TCRdb table lists in-frame clones only, not all of them. This sample carries hundreds of thousands of clones, over 75% of them seen once, and the ten largest clones take around 3.5%. Sample treatment: roughly 20 received Ad26.COV2.S at low or high dose, single or two shots; a few received placebo; per-sample allocation not given. Day 63 after the first vaccine or placebo injection was the time point for sampling. Points from the study as a whole: In vaccinated individuals, spike-specific CD8+ and CD4+ T cell responses reportedly displayed substantial breadth.

This sequence joins TRBV7-3 and TRBJ1-1, with TRBD1 as a possible D gene (6 bases). The source material was peripheral blood, sampled in a trial of Ad26.COV2.S vaccine versus placebo. The TCR sequence derives from a person between 18 and 65 years old who received the Ad26.COV2.S COVID-19 vaccine or a placebo. DNA for the CDR3: TGTGCCAGCAGCTTAACGTTTACAGGGATTAACACTGAAGCTTTCTTT. Its protein is CASSLTFTGINTEAFF.